Following are 11 T cell receptor beta chains from one sample sequenced in a study of beta chain features in type 1 diabetes. All of the isolated RNA was reverse transcribed, so expressed TCRB transcripts were sequenced. Measured with immunoSEQ multiplex PCR; TCRdb has only the in-frame clones, and not every one. The sample includes about 290,000 clones, under 8.5% of them seen just once. The sequenced sample was central memory CD4+ T cells from blood. These receptors were taken from a woman aged 18-29 years in good health.

This clone was recorded a few times. The gene calls are TRBV4-3 and TRBJ1-6; 9 nucleotides match TRBD1. V shed 4 bases, J shed 6 bases, and the junction held 7 bases outside the gene matches. Germline V gives CDR1 LGHNA, CDR2 YSLEER. This CDR3 comprises 16 residues. The CDR3 region is CASSPHRTGANSPLHF. CDR3 nucleotides: TGCGCCAGCAGCCCTCACCGGACAGGGGCTAATTCACCCCTCCACTTT.

The chain has TRBV6-1 and TRBJ2-3; no clear D. The CDR3 totals 10 residues. Germline CDR1 and CDR2: MNHNS and SASEGT. V was pared by 4 bases and J by 14 bases, with 10 bases between. CDR3 DNA sequence: TGTGCCAGCAGTGTTATTAATTTGTATTTT. Translation gives CASSVINLYF.

The chain joins TRBV2 to TRBJ2-1; the match to TRBD2 covers 8 bases. Looked up from germline, CDR1 is SNHLY and CDR2 is FYNNEI. Trimming at V came to 7 bases and at J to 2 bases, leaving 4 bases not matched to a gene. This CDR3 comprises 14 residues. CDR3 protein: CASIAGGAYNEQFF. The CDR3 DNA follows: TGTGCCAGCATTGCGGGGGGAGCCTACAATGAGCAGTTCTTC.

The V gene is TRBV4-3, the J gene TRBJ2-7; TRBD1 matches at 7 bases. Germline V CDR1 and CDR2: LGHNA, YSLEER. Unmatched junction bases numbered 15, after V lost 1 base and J lost 3 bases. This CDR3 region has 18 residues. The DNA of the CDR3 is TGCGCCAGCAGCCAAGGTCTCCCGGGACAGACATCTCTCTACGAGCAGTACTTC. This translates into CASSQGLPGQTSLYEQYF.

The chain couples TRBV11-2 to TRBJ1-5, with D possibly matching TRBD1 (6 bases). V gave up 1 base and J gave up 7 bases, with 14 bases separating them. The CDR3 loop spans 15 amino acids. CDR1 is SGHAT and CDR2 is FQNNGV in the germline V gene. The CDR3 protein is CASSLVSGAQQPQHF. Here the CDR3 DNA reads TGTGCCAGCAGCTTAGTATCGGGGGCGCAGCAGCCCCAGCATTTT. The whole variable domain, filled in from reference TRBV11-2 and TRBJ1-5, reads EAGVAQSPRYKIIEKRQSVAFWCNPISGHATLYWYQQILGQGPKLLIQFQNNGVVDDSQLPKDRFSAERLKGVDSTLKIQPAKLEDSAVYLCASSLVSGAQQPQHFGDGTRLSIL.

This clone was recorded a few times. This chain links TRBV28 with TRBJ2-7; perhaps TRBD1 as D (5 bases). The CDR3 totals 15 residues. Trimming pared 6 bases from V and 0 bases from J, leaving 15 bases between. Germline CDR1 is MDHEN and CDR2 is SYDVKM. The CDR3 is CASRPTGYSSYEQYV. The CDR3 DNA reads as TGTGCCAGCAGGCCCACAGGTTACTCCTCCTACGAGCAGTACGTC.

There are a few counts of this clone. The rearrangement links TRBV5-4 to TRBJ1-1; 10 bases fit TRBD1. The CDR3 has 13 amino acids. J lost 4 bases, V lost 5 bases, and 2 bases had no gene match. Germline lookup yields CDR1 SGHNT and CDR2 YYREEE (reference sequence). CDR3 DNA sequence: TGTGCCAGCAGGGGGACAGGGGTCACTGAAGCTTTCTTT. This codes for CASRGTGVTEAFF.

This clone was seen more than once but under ten times. The CDR3 sequence is CASSVFGVGETQYF. The DNA for the CDR3 is TGTGCCAGCAGCGTATTCGGGGTGGGGGAGACCCAGTACTTC. The chain links TRBV9 to TRBJ2-5; tentative D call: TRBD2 (5 bases). The germline V and J ends were trimmed by 1 base and 5 bases, with 12 bases remaining between them. The germline CDR1 and CDR2 sequences are SGDLS and YYNGEE. The CDR3 is 14 amino acids.

V is TRBV9 and J is TRBJ1-5; no clear D. V lost 0 bases and J lost 5, with 12 bases in between. Germline lookup yields CDR1 SGDLS and CDR2 YYNGEE. CDR3 length equals 15 residues. The CDR3 loop reads CASSVGPEAYQPQHF. The CDR3 DNA is TGTGCCAGCAGCGTAGGACCGGAGGCCTATCAGCCCCAGCATTTT.

This chain connects TRBV5-4 to TRBJ2-1; 11 nucleotides match TRBD2. Germline V gene data show CDR1 as SGHNT and CDR2 as YYREEE (reference sequence). Germline trimming cut 4 bases from V and 6 bases from J; bases unmatched to any gene: 6. This CDR3 region has 15 residues. The chain's CDR3 is CASSLTSGSRNEQFF. DNA of the CDR3: TGTGCCAGCAGCCTCACTAGCGGGAGTCGCAATGAGCAGTTCTTC.

This clone was picked up many times. The gene calls are TRBV15 and TRBJ1-5; TRBD1 aligns across 7 bases. From germline, CDR1 is LNHNV and CDR2 YYDKDF (reference sequence). CDR3 size: 16 residues. Germline trimming cut 3 bases from V and 4 bases from J; bases unmatched to any gene: 9. As DNA, the CDR3 is TGTGCCACCAGCAGTTCTCGGAGGACAGGAAATCAGCCCCAGCATTTT. Translating it yields CATSSSRRTGNQPQHF.